These 2 T cell receptor beta chains originate from one sample sequenced in a study of blood T cell repertoires in COVID-19. Sequencing used immunoSEQ multiplex PCR; TCRdb keeps in-frame clones, though not all of them. The repertoire holds over 250,000 clones, with about 85% as singletons. What was sequenced was peripheral blood. These receptors were obtained from a human donor in a cohort sampled during active COVID-19.

V usage is TRBV6-5 and J usage is TRBJ1-1; 8 nucleotides match TRBD1. Germline-derived CDR1 and CDR2 are MNHEY and SVGAGI. Unmatched junction bases numbered 8, after V lost 7 bases and J lost 4 bases. This CDR3 has 14 residues. The CDR3 bases are TGTGCCAGCACGGCCAGGGGGCTGATCACTGAAGCTTTCTTT. This encodes CASTARGLITEAFF.

The chain employs TRBV27 and TRBJ2-4; D is perhaps TRBD1 (6 bases). CDR1 is MNHEY and CDR2 is SMNVEV in the germline V gene (reference sequence). With 8 bases removed from V and 7 bases from J, the gap between germline ends came to 21 bases. The CDR3 sequence is 15 residues long. The CDR3 nucleotides read TGTGCCAGCGCCAACCGCTGGGGGCCTGGGAACATTCAGTACTTC. Its protein product is CASANRWGPGNIQYF.